The 18 T cell receptor beta chains below come from one sample, sequenced in a study of blood T cell repertoires in COVID-19. The repertoire was sequenced with immunoSEQ multiplex PCR; TCRdb's copy has only in-frame clones and lacks some. The sample consists of about 36,000 clones, roughly 77% of them appearing once. Source material: peripheral blood. The source of these receptors is a human donor in a cohort sampled during active or convalescent COVID-19. The donor label of this sample is uncertain.

V is TRBV6-6 and J is TRBJ2-3, with 11 bases aligning to TRBD2. The germline gives CDR1 MNHNY, CDR2 SVGAGI (reference sequence). J lost 5 bases, V lost 10 bases, and 8 bases had no gene match. This CDR3 region has 14 residues. CDR3 sequence reads: CATTSGSVGDTQYF. Written as DNA, the CDR3 is TGTGCCACCACTAGCGGGAGTGTCGGAGATACGCAGTATTTT.

This clone turned up a few times. The rearrangement uses TRBV10-2 and TRBJ2-3; 10 positions agree with TRBD2. The CDR3 totals 18 residues. Germline V lookup: CDR1 WSHSY, CDR2 SAAADI. Trimming took 5 bases from V and 0 from J; bases not matched to a gene: 11. The CDR3 region is CASSPTTWTSGSTDTQYF. The CDR3 region has the DNA TGCGCCAGCAGTCCCACCACGTGGACTAGCGGAAGCACAGATACGCAGTATTTT.

The V call is TRBV20-1, the J call TRBJ2-1; 10 positions agree with TRBD2. The germline V gene has CDR1 DFQATT and CDR2 SNEGSKA (reference sequence). The CDR3 has 14 amino acids. The trim removed 3 bases at V and 7 bases at J, leaving 6 bases unmatched. The CDR3: CSASPSGRENEQFF. CDR3 nucleotide sequence: TGCAGTGCTAGTCCTAGCGGGAGAGAGAATGAGCAGTTCTTC.

This chain uses TRBV30 with TRBJ2-2; 13 bases line up with TRBD2. The length of the CDR3 is 19 residues. The trim removed 2 bases at V and 0 bases at J, leaving 9 bases unmatched. The germline gives CDR1 GTSNPN, CDR2 SVGIG (reference sequence). CDR3 sequence reads: CAWSPPGLAGSANTGELFF. CDR3 coding DNA: TGTGCCTGGAGTCCCCCGGGACTAGCGGGATCTGCGAACACCGGGGAGCTGTTTTTT.

The genes are TRBV7-2 and TRBJ2-7; perhaps TRBD1 as D (5 bases). Per the germline V gene, CDR1 is SGHTA and CDR2 is FQGNSA. V lost 5 bases, J lost 2 bases, and 19 bases lay in between. This CDR3 has 16 residues. Here the CDR3 DNA reads TGTGCCAGCAGCCCCCAGCCGAACAGGTTAACCTACGAGCAGTACTTC. Translated: CASSPQPNRLTYEQYF.

The gene calls are TRBV7-9 and TRBJ2-2; D may be TRBD1 (6 bases). V was clipped by 4 bases and J by 5 bases, with 11 bases between them. Germline V gene sequence: CDR1 SEHNR, CDR2 FQNEAQ (reference sequence). The length of the CDR3 is 14 residues. The CDR3 sequence is CASSSTTGTGELFF. DNA of the CDR3: TGTGCCAGCAGCTCAACGACAGGTACCGGGGAGCTGTTTTTT.

This chain connects TRBV18 to TRBJ2-1, with 7 bases aligning to TRBD1. This CDR3 is 15 amino acids long. Germline-derived CDR1 and CDR2 are KGHSH and LQKENI. V was clipped by 1 base and J by 4 bases; unmatched bases: 4. The CDR3 coding sequence is TGTGCCAGCTCACCACAGGGGGCATTGTACAATGAGCAGTTCTTC. Its protein product is CASSPQGALYNEQFF. The whole variable domain, filled in from reference TRBV18 and TRBJ2-1, reads NAGVMQNPRHLVRRRGQEARLRCSPMKGHSHVYWYRQLPEEGLKFMVYLQKENIIDESGMPKERFSAEFPKEGPSILRIQQVVRGDSAAYFCASSPQGALYNEQFFGPGTRLTVL.

V usage is TRBV3-1 (or the pseudogene TRBV3-2) and J usage is TRBJ2-3; the D is unclear. Germline-derived CDR1 and CDR2 are LGHDT and YNNKEL (reference sequence). CDR3 length: 15 residues. Trimming cost V 2 bases and J 1 base, with 10 bases left between them. CDR3 bases: TGTGCCAGCAGCCAATCCACAGCCCGCACAGATACGCAGTATTTT. This codes for CASSQSTARTDTQYF.

This clone occurred a few times. V usage is TRBV6-2 or TRBV6-3 and J usage is TRBJ1-1, with D unresolved. Trimming took off 5 bases at V and 1 base at J, with 8 bases between the two ends. This CDR3 is built from 13 residues. CDR1 is MNHEY and CDR2 is SVGEGT in the germline V gene. The CDR3 nucleotides read TGTGCCAGCAGTACCCTCGGGAACACTGAAGCTTTCTTT. Translating it yields CASSTLGNTEAFF.

The rearrangement uses TRBV6-2 or TRBV6-3 and TRBJ1-1; D is perhaps TRBD1 (6 bases). Between the trimmed V and J ends, which lost 5 bases and 4 bases, there was a span of 11 bases. Germline CDR1 and CDR2: MNHEY and SVGEGT. CDR3 length equals 13 residues. In nucleotides, the CDR3 is TGTGCCAGCAGTCGCAGAGGGGGCACTGAAGCTTTCTTT. Encoded protein: CASSRRGGTEAFF.

The rearrangement links TRBV18 to TRBJ2-1; 8 nucleotides align to TRBD2. The V gene's germline CDR1 is KGHSH and CDR2 LQKENI. J lost 5 bases, V lost 8 bases, and 5 bases had no gene match. This CDR3 contains 13 residues. Here the CDR3 DNA reads TGTGCCAGCCACGGGGGGGAAAACAATGAGCAGTTCTTC. Its protein is CASHGGENNEQFF.

The rearrangement uses TRBV4-2 and TRBJ2-6; D might be TRBD1 (5 bases). Trimming removed 4 bases at V and 4 bases at J, with 20 bases between. Germline CDR1 LGHNA, CDR2 YNFKEQ. CDR3 length: 18 residues. CDR3 protein: CASSLHGQGSGGANVLTF. CDR3 DNA sequence: TGTGCCAGCAGCCTTCACGGCCAGGGCTCGGGCGGGGCCAACGTCCTGACTTTC.

The V call is TRBV11-3, the J call TRBJ2-7; 10 nucleotides align to TRBD1. V was pared by 1 base and J by 6 bases, with 6 bases of the junction left unmatched. The CDR3 is 15 residues long. Germline values: CDR1 SGHNT, CDR2 YENEEA. The CDR3 here is CASSLAGTGAGEQYF. The CDR3 DNA reads as TGTGCCAGCAGCTTAGCCGGGACAGGGGCGGGCGAGCAGTACTTC.

The chain links TRBV7-2 to TRBJ2-5; D may be TRBD2 (5 bases). Trimming took 4 bases from V and 0 from J, leaving 15 bases between them. The CDR3 has 16 amino acids. Germline CDR1 is SGHTA and CDR2 is FQGNSA. For the CDR3, the DNA is TGTGCCAGCAGCTCATTTGAGCGGCAGTACCAAGAGACCCAGTACTTC. Translated: CASSSFERQYQETQYF.

The CDR3, as DNA: TGTGCCAGCAGCTTAGGGGGCGTGGAGGGTTACGAGCAGTACTTC. It codes for CASSLGGVEGYEQYF. The J gene is TRBJ2-7, the V gene TRBV7-8; D perhaps matches TRBD2 (6 bases). Germline V gene sequence: CDR1 SGHVS, CDR2 FQNEAQ. CDR3 length equals 15 residues. Deletions cut 1 base from V and 4 bases from J, with 14 bases between. The variable domain in full, completed from reference TRBV7-8 and TRBJ2-7, reads GAGVSQSPRYKVAKRGQDVALRCDPISGHVSLFWYQQALGQGPEFLTYFQNEAQLDKSGLPSDRFFAERPEGSVSTLKIQRTQQEDSAVYLCASSLGGVEGYEQYFGPGTRLTVT.

The chain has TRBV11-3 and TRBJ2-5, with D unresolved. The CDR3 consists of 16 residues. Germline lookup yields CDR1 SGHNT and CDR2 YENEEA. Trimming cost V 1 base and J 1 base, with 13 bases left between them. The CDR3 DNA reads as TGTGCCAGCAGCTTAGCCCTTATGGGCATCCAAGAGACCCAGTACTTC. It yields the protein CASSLALMGIQETQYF.

This chain connects TRBV11-2 to TRBJ1-1; TRBD1 is a possible D gene (6 bases). Trimming stripped 8 bases from V and 1 base from J, with 11 bases between. Germline-derived CDR1 and CDR2 are SGHAT and FQNNGV. The CDR3 spans 13 residues. The CDR3 nucleotides are TGTGCCAGCTCAATGGACAGGAACACTGAAGCTTTCTTT. This sequence encodes CASSMDRNTEAFF.

The chain links TRBV5-1 to TRBJ2-1, with D uncertain. The CDR3 runs to 14 residues. V was pared by 0 bases and J by 10 bases, with 14 bases between. Germline loops: CDR1 SGHRS, CDR2 YFSETQ. CDR3 loop: CASSLDSSPIEQFF. The CDR3, as DNA: TGCGCCAGCAGCTTGGACTCTAGTCCAATCGAGCAGTTCTTC.